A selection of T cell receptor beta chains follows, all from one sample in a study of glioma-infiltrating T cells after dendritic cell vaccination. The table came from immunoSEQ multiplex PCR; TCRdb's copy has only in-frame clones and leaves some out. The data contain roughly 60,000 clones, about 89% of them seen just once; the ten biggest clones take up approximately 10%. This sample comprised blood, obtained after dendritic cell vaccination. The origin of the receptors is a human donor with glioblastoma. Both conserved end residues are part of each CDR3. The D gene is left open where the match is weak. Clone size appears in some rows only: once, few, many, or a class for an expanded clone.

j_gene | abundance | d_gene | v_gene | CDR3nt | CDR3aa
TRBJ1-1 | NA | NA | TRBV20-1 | TGCAGTGCTAGTTCGGCTGAAGCTTTCTTT | CSASSAEAFF
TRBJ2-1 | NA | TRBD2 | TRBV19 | TGTGCCAGTAGTTTGTCAACGGGACTAGCGGACAATGAGCAGTTCTTC | CASSLSTGLADNEQFF
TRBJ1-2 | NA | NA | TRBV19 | TGTGCCAGTAGCCCACAGGGCCAAGCTAACTATGGCTACACCTTC | CASSPQGQANYGYTF
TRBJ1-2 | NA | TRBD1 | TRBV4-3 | TGCGCCAGCAGCCCGGCAGGGGGCTTTGGCTACACCTTC | CASSPAGGFGYTF
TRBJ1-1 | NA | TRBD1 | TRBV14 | TGTGCCAGCAGCCAAACCCCCCGGCCGACAGGGGAAACTGAAGCTTTCTTT | CASSQTPRPTGETEAFF
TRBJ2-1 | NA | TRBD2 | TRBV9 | TGTGCCAGCAGCGCTGGTGGACTAGCGTTCAATGAGCAGTTCTTC | CASSAGGLAFNEQFF
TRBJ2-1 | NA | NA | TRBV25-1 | TGTGCCAGCAGTGAAGGAGGGTTCATCTACAATGAGCAGTTCTTC | CASSEGGFIYNEQFF
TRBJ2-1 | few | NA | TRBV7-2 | TGTGCCAGCAGCCGCCGGGGCTACAATGAGCAGTTCTTC | CASSRRGYNEQFF
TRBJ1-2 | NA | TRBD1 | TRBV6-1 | TGTGCCAGCAGTGAGCCCCGGACAGGGGTTATCTATGGCTACACCTTC | CASSEPRTGVIYGYTF
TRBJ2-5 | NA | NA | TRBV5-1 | TGCGCCAGCAGGGAGGGGTTAGCGGAGGGTTTAGAGACCCAGTACTTC | CASREGLAEGLETQYF
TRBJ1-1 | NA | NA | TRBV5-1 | TGCGCCAGCAGCTTGCCGGCTTCAACCCATGACAGGCCAAGCACTGAAGCTTTCTTT | CASSLPASTHDRPSTEAFF
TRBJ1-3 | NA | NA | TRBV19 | TGTGCCAGTAGTGATCGGCCTGGCAGGGCTGGAAACACCATATATTTT | CASSDRPGRAGNTIYF
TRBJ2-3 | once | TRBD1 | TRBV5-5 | TGTGCCAGCAGCTGGACAGGGAGTAGCCACGATACGCAGTATTTT | CASSWTGSSHDTQYF
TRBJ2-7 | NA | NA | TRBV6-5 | TGTGCCAGCAGTCTCACACCCTACGAGCAGTACTTC | CASSLTPYEQYF
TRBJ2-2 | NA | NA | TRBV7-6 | TGTGCCAGCAGCTTAGGCGGGACTGGAACCGGGGAGCTGTTTTTT | CASSLGGTGTGELFF
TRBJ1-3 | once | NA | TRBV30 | TGTGCCTGGAGTGTAGGAGGCGGAATCTCTGGAAACACCATATATTTT | CAWSVGGGISGNTIYF
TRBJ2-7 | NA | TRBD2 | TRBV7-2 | TGTGCCATCCCAACCCTAGCGGGGGGGACCTACGAGCAGTACTTC | CAIPTLAGGTYEQYF
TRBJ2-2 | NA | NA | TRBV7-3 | TGTGCCAGCAGCATTGGGACAAAAACCGGGGAGCTGTTTTTT | CASSIGTKTGELFF
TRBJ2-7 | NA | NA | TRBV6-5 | TGTGCCAGCAGTACAACAGGGATGCCCAACGAGCAGTACTTC | CASSTTGMPNEQYF
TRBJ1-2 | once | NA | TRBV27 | TGTGCCAGCAGTTTTATTATCCCCCGGGGGTTCCATGGCTACACCTTC | CASSFIIPRGFHGYTF
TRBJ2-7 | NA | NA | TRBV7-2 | TGTGCCAGCAGCTCCGACAGATTCTCCTACGAGCAGTACTTC | CASSSDRFSYEQYF
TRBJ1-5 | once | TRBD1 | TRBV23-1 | TGCGCCAGCAGTCCCCGAACCGGGACAGATGAGAATCAGCCCCAGCATTTT | CASSPRTGTDENQPQHF
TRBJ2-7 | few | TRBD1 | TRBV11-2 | TGTGCCAGCAGCTCGACCCGGGACAGGGGAATCTACGAGCAGTACTTC | CASSSTRDRGIYEQYF
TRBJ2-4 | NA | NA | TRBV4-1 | TGCGCCAGCAGCCAAACTACAGGAGTAGCCAAAAACATTCAGTACTTC | CASSQTTGVAKNIQYF
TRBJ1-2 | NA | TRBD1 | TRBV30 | TGTGCCTGGAGTAGCCAGGGGGTGGTCTATGGCTACACCTTC | CAWSSQGVVYGYTF
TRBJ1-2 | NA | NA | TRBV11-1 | TGTGCCAGCAGCCGTAATGGCGTGGGGCTGCTGAACTATGGCTACACCTTC | CASSRNGVGLLNYGYTF
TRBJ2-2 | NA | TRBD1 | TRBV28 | TGTGCCAGCAGTTTGAACAGGGGAACTTCACCCGGGGAGCTGTTTTTT | CASSLNRGTSPGELFF
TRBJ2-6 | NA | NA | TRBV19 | TGTGCCAGTAGTATAGACCGGAGGGGGCCAGGGGCCAACGTCCTGACTTTC | CASSIDRRGPGANVLTF
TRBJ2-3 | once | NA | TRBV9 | TGTGCCAGCAGCGTAGAATCCCGGGGTTCAGATACGCAGTATTTT | CASSVESRGSDTQYF
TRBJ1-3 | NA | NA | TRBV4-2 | TGTGCCAGCAGCCAAGCAGAGGGCCTCAGCTCTGGAAACACCATATATTTT | CASSQAEGLSSGNTIYF
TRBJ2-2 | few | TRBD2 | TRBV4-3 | TGCGCCAGCAGCCAAGAAGGGACTAGCGTGGAGCTGTTTTTT | CASSQEGTSVELFF
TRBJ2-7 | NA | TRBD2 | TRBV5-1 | TGCGCCAGCACCCGGGGGGACGGGACCTACGAGCAGTACTTC | CASTRGDGTYEQYF
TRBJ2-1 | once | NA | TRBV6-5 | TGTGCCAGCAGCCCAGGTGGCCGCTACAATGAGCAGTTCTTC | CASSPGGRYNEQFF
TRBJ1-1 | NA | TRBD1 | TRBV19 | TGTGCCAGTAGTATCGGGGTAGGGGGCTCGACAAAGAACACTGAAGCTTTCTTT | CASSIGVGGSTKNTEAFF
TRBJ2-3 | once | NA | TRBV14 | TGTGCCAGCAGCCAAGCGAGCCGCACAGATACGCAGTATTTT | CASSQASRTDTQYF
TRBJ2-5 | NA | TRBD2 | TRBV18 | TGTGCCAGCTCTCTGGGACTAGCGGCTTCTCAAGAGACCCAGTACTTC | CASSLGLAASQETQYF
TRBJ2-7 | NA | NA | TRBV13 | TGTGCCAGCAGCCCCCCTTTTGAGTACGAGCAGTACTTC | CASSPPFEYEQYF
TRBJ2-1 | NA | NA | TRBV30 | TGTGCCCAGGAGTGGCAGGGGAGCTCCTACAATGAGCAGTTCTTC | CAQEWQGSSYNEQFF
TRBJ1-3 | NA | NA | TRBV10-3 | TGTGCCATCAGCCTCTCTGGAAACACCATATATTTT | CAISLSGNTIYF
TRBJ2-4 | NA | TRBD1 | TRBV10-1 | TGCGCCAGCAGCAGGACAGGGGAAAACATTCAGTACTTC | CASSRTGENIQYF
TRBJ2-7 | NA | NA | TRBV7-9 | TGTGCCAGCAGCCCACAGGTAACCTACGAGCAGTACTTC | CASSPQVTYEQYF
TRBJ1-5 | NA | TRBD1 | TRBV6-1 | TGTGCCAGCTCCCCTGAGACAGGGACGAATCAGCCCCAGCATTTT | CASSPETGTNQPQHF
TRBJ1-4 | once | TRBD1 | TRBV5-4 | TGTGCCAGAGGACAGGGGGGTCCTCCAGCACTGTTTTTT | CARGQGGPPALFF
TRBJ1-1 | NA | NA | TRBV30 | TGTGCCTGGAGTGTTGGGGCTAACACTGAAGCTTTCTTT | CAWSVGANTEAFF
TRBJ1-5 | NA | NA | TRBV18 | TGTGCCAGCTCTCGAAGGGGTACCAATCAGCCCCAGCATTTT | CASSRRGTNQPQHF
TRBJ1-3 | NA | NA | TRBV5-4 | TGTGCCAGCAGCTTGGCAGGTGTCTCTGGAAACACCATATATTTT | CASSLAGVSGNTIYF
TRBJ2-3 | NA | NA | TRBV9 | TGTGCCAGCAGCTCGAGAGGCGGCAGATTATTCACAGATACGCAGTATTTT | CASSSRGGRLFTDTQYF
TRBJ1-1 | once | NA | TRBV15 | TGTGCCACCAGCATATCTGTCGTCACTGAAGCTTTCTTT | CATSISVVTEAFF
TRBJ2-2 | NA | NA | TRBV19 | TGTGCCAGTAGTCCTAACTTCGGGGAGCTGTTTTTT | CASSPNFGELFF